The clone carrying this TCR beta chain has at least ten counts. The source of the sample is a study of regulatory T cells in long-lasting Graves disease. The CDR3 loop spans 15 amino acids. Trimming stripped 1 base from V and 0 bases from J, with 13 bases between. Germline-derived CDR1 and CDR2 are DFQATT and SNEGSKA (reference sequence). TCR beta libraries were built with iRepertoire HTBI primers and Arm-PCR of CDR3 regions. A single record per CDR3 protein comes from TCRdb applying MiXCR to the multiplex PCR reads. The sample has some 410,000 distinct CDR3 sequences; around 15% are singletons. The time point here: newly diagnosed GD, antithyroid drugs for less than 3 months. With RNA extracted from PBMCs as input, the TCR library was made. The same sample was also studied in work on T cells in Graves' hyperthyroidism and ophthalmopathy. Turning to that study: The HTBI set primed first-round TCR CDR3 RT-PCR. Researchers found most expanded thyroid clonotypes above 0.001 in blood as well. Stable hyperthyroidism was separated from ophthalmopathy by a model based on 13 V-J features.

The chain uses TRBV20-1 and TRBJ2-7; tentatively, D is TRBD2 (5 bases). This TCR came from a woman younger than 45 with Graves disease. The material was peripheral blood mononuclear cells (PBMCs), obtained at new diagnosis, from a patient treated with antithyroid drugs. The CDR3: CSARGRDFSSYEQYF. The CDR3 nucleotides read TGCAGTGCTAGAGGCCGGGATTTTAGCTCCTACGAGCAGTACTTC.